The 24 T cell receptor beta chains listed next were all sequenced from one sample in a study of post-analysis software for immune sequencing data. Study-wide findings and caveats: Among roughly five TRBV segments more frequent in patients than controls were TRBV5-6, TRBV5-1 and TRBV20-1.

These receptors' antigens are unknown. Incorporated into the TCR beta cDNA libraries were unique molecular identifiers, which served to reduce PCR and sequencing biases. Using its own MiXCR run on the PCR reads, TCRdb lists one record per CDR3 protein. The sample lists approximately 690,000 distinct CDR3 sequences, over 45% occurring once. Sequenced input: blood. These receptors were collected from a girl under 10 years old with multiple sclerosis.

A few counts support this clonotype. The rearrangement links TRBV5-1 to TRBJ2-3, with TRBD2 matching over 13 bases. The germline V gene encodes CDR1 SGHRS and CDR2 YFSETQ. Losses at the gene ends were 3 bases for V and 4 bases for J; bases not matched to a gene: 2. This CDR3 is 15 amino acids long. In nucleotides, the CDR3 is TGCGCCAGCAGCTGGACTAGCGGGGGCGCAGATACGCAGTATTTT. The encoded protein is CASSWTSGGADTQYF.

The chain has TRBV6-5 and TRBJ1-5, with D maybe TRBD1 (5 bases). Germline loops: CDR1 MNHEY, CDR2 SVGAGI. Trimming took off 4 bases at V and 7 bases at J, with 11 bases between the two ends. The CDR3 runs to 13 residues. The CDR3 loop is CASSLQRGQPQHF. For the CDR3, the DNA is TGTGCCAGCAGTTTACAGCGGGGGCAGCCCCAGCATTTT.

Ten or more counts support this clonotype. One end of the junction is discordant with germline, which a read error may explain. For the CDR3, the DNA is TGTGCCAGCAGTTTAGGGGCTAGCGGGGGCAATGAGCAGTTCTTC. Translated, it gives CASSLGASGGNEQFF. V usage is TRBV7-7 and J usage is TRBJ2-1, with 10 positions matching TRBD2. The CDR3 totals 15 residues. The V gene's germline CDR1 is SSHAT and CDR2 FNYEAQ (reference sequence).

This clonotype has more than one count but fewer than ten. The chain joins TRBV7-3 to TRBJ2-1, with 10 bases lining up with TRBD1. Germline V gives CDR1 SGHTA, CDR2 FQGTGA. The length of the CDR3 is 15 residues. J was trimmed by 6 bases and V by 3 bases; bases with no gene match: 5. In nucleotides, the CDR3 is TGTGCCAGCAGCTTGACAGGGGGCGCGGGCAATGAGCAGTTCTTC. Translated: CASSLTGGAGNEQFF.

The V and J genes are TRBV11-2 and TRBJ1-6, with D maybe TRBD1 (5 bases). CDR1 SGHAT and CDR2 FQNNGV come from the germline V gene. V was clipped by 5 bases and J by 9 bases, with 11 bases between them. The CDR3 length is 13 residues. DNA of the CDR3: TGTGCCAGCAGCCCATGGACACCTTCACCCCTCCACTTT. Translating gives CASSPWTPSPLHF.

This clonotype has only one observation. The rearrangement joins TRBV7-9 to TRBJ2-5; possible D gene TRBD2, 5 bases. The V and J ends lost 1 base and 3 bases respectively, with 12 bases between them. Germline assignment: CDR1 SEHNR and CDR2 FQNEAQ (reference sequence). The length of the CDR3 is 15 residues. The CDR3 is CASSLVLGDEETQYF. The CDR3 DNA sequence: TGTGCCAGCAGCTTAGTATTGGGAGACGAAGAGACCCAGTACTTC.

The V and J genes are TRBV7-9 and TRBJ2-6, with D perhaps TRBD1 (6 bases). The V and J ends lost 3 bases and 8 bases respectively, with 11 bases between them. Per the germline V gene, CDR1 is SEHNR and CDR2 is FQNEAQ (reference sequence). This CDR3 region has 14 residues. The CDR3 coding sequence is TGTGCCAGCAGCTTGGGACATCCATCCAACGTCCTGACTTTC. As protein: CASSLGHPSNVLTF. The full variable domain, completed using reference TRBV7-9 and TRBJ2-6, is DTGVSQNPRHKITKRGQNVTFRCDPISEHNRLYWYRQTLGQGPEFLTYFQNEAQLEKSRLLSDRFSAERPKGSFSTLEIQRTEQGDSAMYLCASSLGHPSNVLTFGAGSRLTVL.

The gene calls are TRBV5-1 and TRBJ2-1; TRBD1 matches 8 bases. The CDR3 contains 15 residues. CDR1 and CDR2 (germline): SGHRS, YFSETQ. V was pared by 4 bases and J by 9 bases, with 12 bases of the junction left unmatched. DNA for the CDR3: TGCGCCAGCAGCCCAGCGCGACAGGGGTTGGGTGAGCAGTTCTTC. It specifies CASSPARQGLGEQFF.

This clonotype came up a few times. The rearrangement uses TRBV2 and TRBJ2-1; TRBD2 matches at 9 bases. Germline values: CDR1 SNHLY, CDR2 FYNNEI. This CDR3 has 16 residues. J lost 7 bases, V lost 8 bases, and 15 bases had no gene match. The CDR3 DNA follows: TGTGCCAGCGGCGGCCCGGCGGGAGGGCCAGATAATGAGCAGTTCTTC. This encodes CASGGPAGGPDNEQFF.

The chain is built from TRBV27 and TRBJ2-5; 10 bases agree with TRBD2. The CDR3 runs 15 residues. Germline V lookup: CDR1 MNHEY, CDR2 SMNVEV (reference sequence). V shed 5 bases, J shed 1 base, and the junction held 4 bases outside the gene matches. The CDR3 DNA sequence: TGTGCCAGCAGTATACTAGCGGGGACCCAAGAGACCCAGTACTTC. Its translation is CASSILAGTQETQYF.

V is TRBV20-1 and J is TRBJ2-4, with TRBD1 identical over 7 bases. The CDR3 sequence is 13 residues long. Germline V gene data show CDR1 as DFQATT and CDR2 as SNEGSKA (reference sequence). The V gene end was trimmed by 5 bases and the J gene end by 7 bases; junction bases not matched to a gene: 8. In DNA, the CDR3 is TGCAGTGCTCCACAGGGGTCGAGGAACATTCAGTACTTC. It is translated as CSAPQGSRNIQYF.

The rearrangement joins TRBV6-1 to TRBJ1-5, with TRBD1 as a possible D gene (5 bases). There are 19 residues in the CDR3. The V gene lost 7 bases and the J gene lost 3 bases, with 28 bases spanning the gap. From germline, CDR1 is MNHNS and CDR2 SASEGT. The CDR3 loop is CASTYPIDREPDLNQPQHF. CDR3 bases: TGTGCCAGCACCTACCCAATAGACAGAGAACCAGATCTCAATCAGCCCCAGCATTTT.

A few counts support this clonotype. The junction shows a germline mismatch at one end, possibly a read error. The chain joins TRBV5-5 to TRBJ2-1; D may be TRBD1 (6 bases). The CDR3 extends over 11 amino acids. Per the germline V gene, CDR1 is SGHKS and CDR2 is YYEKEE (reference sequence). The CDR3 DNA reads TGTGCCAGCAGATTGGGACATCCAGAGTTCTTC. Its protein product is CASRLGHPEFF.

The chain has TRBV2 and TRBJ1-2; D not resolved. The CDR3 contains 13 residues. Germline V CDR1 and CDR2: SNHLY, FYNNEI. The ends were cut back, 6 bases at V and 3 bases at J, with 11 bases in the middle. CDR3 DNA: TGTGCCAGCAGCCCGTCGTTGGACTATGGCTACACCTTC. It is translated as CASSPSLDYGYTF.

The chain employs TRBV12-5 and TRBJ2-1, with 8 bases aligning to TRBD2. Germline trimming cut 0 bases from V and 0 bases from J; bases unmatched to any gene: 4. The length of the CDR3 is 17 residues. Germline V gene sequence: CDR1 LGHNT, CDR2 FRNRAP. The CDR3 is CASGLVLAGSSYNEQFF. The CDR3 coding sequence is TGTGCTAGTGGTTTGGTCCTAGCGGGTTCCTCCTACAATGAGCAGTTCTTC.

The chain carries TRBV4-1 and TRBJ2-7; possibly TRBD1 for D (5 bases). V lost 1 base and J 3 bases, leaving 13 bases between the germline ends. Germline V CDR1 and CDR2: MGHRA, YSYEKL. The CDR3 is 15 amino acids. In DNA form, the CDR3 reads TGCGCCAGCAGCCAAGCTGAGTTGCAGGGCTACGAGCAGTACTTC. Its translation: CASSQAELQGYEQYF.

The rearrangement joins TRBV29-1 to TRBJ1-2; D not certain. CDR1 and CDR2 from the germline V gene are SQVTM and ANQGSEA. The ends were cut back, 4 bases at V and 10 bases at J, with 4 bases in the middle. The CDR3 loop spans 8 amino acids. CDR3 coding DNA: TGCAGCGTTGGTGTCTACACCTTC. Protein product: CSVGVYTF.

The chain has TRBV6-1 and TRBJ2-3, with D tentatively TRBD2 (6 bases). Germline V gives CDR1 MNHNS, CDR2 SASEGT. The V end lost 4 bases, the J end lost 1 base, and 15 bases lay between the germline ends. The CDR3 is 16 amino acids. CDR3 amino acids: CASSGFGRSRTDTQYF. CDR3 sequence (DNA): TGTGCCAGCAGTGGATTTGGGAGGTCTCGCACAGATACGCAGTATTTT.

This clonotype was counted once. The rearrangement links TRBV7-9 to TRBJ2-1; D remains unclear. Trimming removed 1 base from V and 8 bases from J, with 18 bases in between. Germline lookup yields CDR1 SEHNR and CDR2 FQNEAQ (reference sequence). The CDR3 consists of 16 residues. The CDR3 loop is CASSLGRRLRHYEQFF. Here the CDR3 DNA reads TGTGCCAGCAGCTTAGGTAGGCGACTTCGGCACTATGAGCAGTTCTTC.

CDR3 bases: TGTGCCATCAGGGCGACAGGGGGCGGCGACGAGCAGTACTTC. Translation: CAIRATGGGDEQYF. The V call is TRBV10-3, the J call TRBJ2-7; 10 positions match TRBD1. The CDR3 extends over 14 amino acids. Unmatched junction bases numbered 7, after V lost 6 bases and J lost 5 bases. Germline V gene sequence: CDR1 ENHRY, CDR2 SYGVKD.

In this sample, this clonotype turned up a few times. The chain carries TRBV5-1 and TRBJ2-1; D could derive from TRBD1 or TRBD2 (6 bases each). This CDR3 has 14 amino acids. Trimming left V 0 bases short and J 7 bases short, with 11 bases between. Germline values: CDR1 SGHRS, CDR2 YFSETQ. DNA for the CDR3: TGCGCCAGCAGCTTGGAGGGGGGTAGGAATGAGCAGTTCTTC. It yields the protein CASSLEGGRNEQFF. Variable domain in full (rest from reference TRBV5-1 and TRBJ2-1): KAGVTQTPRYLIKTRGQQVTLSCSPISGHRSVSWYQQTPGQGLQFLFEYFSETQRNKGNFPGRFSGRQFSNSRSEMNVSTLELGDSALYLCASSLEGGRNEQFFGPGTRLTVL.

V usage is TRBV6-1 and J usage is TRBJ2-4; no clear D gene. The CDR3 consists of 16 residues. Germline lookup yields CDR1 MNHNS and CDR2 SASEGT. Trimming stripped 0 bases from V and 0 bases from J, with 9 bases between. The CDR3 bases are TGTGCCAGCAGTGAAGCGCCGACCGGAGCCAAAAACATTCAGTACTTC. Its translation: CASSEAPTGAKNIQYF.

CDR3 bases: TGTGCCAGCAGCCTCTCAGCGACACGGGAGCAGTTCTTC. Translating it yields CASSLSATREQFF. This chain links TRBV7-9 with TRBJ2-1; D is unclear. Germline V lookup: CDR1 SEHNR, CDR2 FQNEAQ (reference sequence). V dropped 5 bases and J dropped 10 bases, with 15 bases sitting between them. The CDR3 sequence is 13 residues long.

This chain uses TRBV7-6 with TRBJ2-5; 8 positions match TRBD2. The CDR3 spans 16 residues. J lost 5 bases, V lost 7 bases, and 15 bases had no gene match. The germline gives CDR1 SGHVS, CDR2 FNYEAQ. CDR3 in amino acids: CASKLISGGPGETQYF. The CDR3, as DNA: TGTGCCAGCAAGCTTATATCGGGGGGGCCTGGTGAGACCCAGTACTTC. The full variable domain, rest sourced from reference TRBV7-6 and TRBJ2-5, is GAGVSQSPRYKVTKRGQDVALRCDPISGHVSLYWYRQALGQGPEFLTYFNYEAQQDKSGLPNDRFSAERPEGSISTLTIQRTEQRDSAMYRCASKLISGGPGETQYFGPGTRLLVL.